Listed below are T cell receptor beta chains from one sample, sequenced in a study of cytomegalovirus exposure and HLA in healthy donors. Libraries were prepared by immunoSEQ multiplex PCR; TCRdb keeps only in-frame clonotypes and omits some of them. The sample carries roughly 150,000 clones, about 95% recorded once. The sample comprised PBMCs. These receptors were collected from a young man in good health and CMV-seropositive. CDR3s include the opening cysteine and the closing phenylalanine or tryptophan. A D gene is named only where the DNA matches it firmly. Some rows have no size entry. The others give once, few or many, or a class for an expanded clone.

D: .
size: .
J: TRBJ2-7
V: TRBV5-4
DNA: TGTGCCAGCAGAGGCGACTACTACGAGCAGTACTTC
CDR3: CASRGDYYEQYF

D: .
size: .
J: TRBJ2-6
V: TRBV10-3
DNA: TGTGCCATCATGGGGGCCGGGGCCAACGTCCTGACTTTC
CDR3: CAIMGAGANVLTF

D: .
size: few
J: TRBJ2-1
V: TRBV18
DNA: TGTGCCAGCTCAACCCGACAGTACAATGAGCAGTTCTTC
CDR3: CASSTRQYNEQFF

D: .
size: .
J: TRBJ1-1
V: TRBV5-1
DNA: TGCGCCAGCAGCTTGGACCCCAGCGGAGAAGCTTTCTTT
CDR3: CASSLDPSGEAFF

D: .
size: .
J: TRBJ1-5
V: TRBV6-1
DNA: TGTGCCAGCATCGGGGTGCAGAATCAGCCCCAGCATTTT
CDR3: CASIGVQNQPQHF

D: TRBD2
size: .
J: TRBJ2-7
V: TRBV7-9
DNA: TGTGCCAGCAGCTCCTCCGGGACTAGAAACGAGCAGTACTTC
CDR3: CASSSSGTRNEQYF

D: .
size: .
J: TRBJ2-1
V: TRBV28
DNA: TGTGCCAGCAAGCCAGCGGGTGGTTACAATGAGCAGTTCTTC
CDR3: CASKPAGGYNEQFF

D: TRBD2
size: .
J: TRBJ2-7
V: TRBV30
DNA: TGTGCCTCCGGGAGGGTAACCTACGAGCAGTACTTC
CDR3: CASGRVTYEQYF

D: TRBD2
size: .
J: TRBJ2-3
V: TRBV5-4
DNA: TGTGCCAGCAGCTTAGGAACTAGCGGGAGAGATACGCAGTATTTT
CDR3: CASSLGTSGRDTQYF

D: TRBD1
size: once
J: TRBJ2-7
V: TRBV11-2
DNA: TGTGCCAGCAGCTCCAGGGACAGGGCAGGAATATCCTACGAGCAGTACTTC
CDR3: CASSSRDRAGISYEQYF

D: .
size: .
J: TRBJ2-2
V: TRBV7-9
DNA: TGTGCCAGCAGCTTCGTATCCGGGGGTGATGGAACCGGGGAGCTGTTTTTT
CDR3: CASSFVSGGDGTGELFF

D: TRBD1
size: .
J: TRBJ2-5
V: TRBV7-9
DNA: TGTGCCAGCAGCTTAGGACAGGGGATTGGGTATCAAGAGACCCAGTACTTC
CDR3: CASSLGQGIGYQETQYF

D: TRBD2
size: .
J: TRBJ2-7
V: TRBV2
DNA: TGTGCCAGCAGCGCAGGGCTCGGGGTACTAGCGGGACCGGAGTACTTC
CDR3: CASSAGLGVLAGPEYF

D: TRBD2
size: .
J: TRBJ2-5
V: TRBV7-9
DNA: TGTGCCAGCAGAGAACTAGCGGGCCAAGAGACCCAGTACTTC
CDR3: CASRELAGQETQYF

D: .
size: .
J: TRBJ2-1
V: TRBV11-1
DNA: TGTGCCAGCAGCTTAGAGGGGGACGCCAGCTCCTACAATGAGCAGTTCTTC
CDR3: CASSLEGDASSYNEQFF

D: .
size: .
J: TRBJ1-2
V: TRBV18
DNA: TGTGCCAGCTCACCGGGGCCCAGGGGAATCGTCTGGGGCTACACCTTC
CDR3: CASSPGPRGIVWGYTF

D: TRBD1
size: once
J: TRBJ1-5
V: TRBV27
DNA: TGTGCCAGCAGTCCACAGGGGCCTGTTCAGCCCCAGCATTTT
CDR3: CASSPQGPVQPQHF

D: .
size: .
J: TRBJ2-7
V: TRBV5-1
DNA: TGCGCCAGCAGCTTGGGAGGGGAGGTCTACGAGCAGTACTTC
CDR3: CASSLGGEVYEQYF